The 15 T cell receptor beta chains below were found in one sample sequenced in a study of T-cell memory formation after mild COVID-19 (dated by TCRdb to about 2021). Library preparation was by 5' RACE. TCRdb names Illumina NovaSeq 6000 as the instrument used. The public reads were reanalyzed by TCRdb: fastp trimming at Q25, MiXCR alignment, in-frame beta chains only. Each entry is one CDR3 protein sequence, shown with its most common DNA and genes. This sample gives 100,000 to 150,000 distinct CDR3 sequences in total; about 17% of them show up just once. In total, the top ten clones hold 4.5% to 6.5% of the sample. The material sequenced was PBMCs or a T cell subset sorted from them (not recorded which). These receptors were collected from a man younger than 30 who had mild COVID-19 (a few samples of this study predate the infection). The sample titles of this study are shuffled in the database, so cell type and time point are left out; the donor was told from shared clones.

This chain uses TRBV15 with TRBJ2-2; 9 bases match TRBD1. Trimming took 5 bases from V and 5 from J; bases not matched to a gene: 3. This CDR3 has 14 residues. Germline CDR1 is LNHNV and CDR2 is YYDKDF (reference sequence). The CDR3 reads CATSETGGTGELFF. The CDR3 coding sequence is TGTGCCACCAGCGAGACAGGGGGAACCGGGGAGCTGTTTTTT.

This clonotype was counted a few times. This rearrangement joins TRBV12-3 or TRBV12-4 to TRBJ2-5, with D maybe TRBD2 (7 bases). This CDR3 comprises 12 residues. V was shortened by 6 bases and J by 5 bases, with 10 bases between the two germline ends. CDR3 residues: CASRAGAETQYF. The CDR3 DNA follows: TGTGCCAGCAGGGCGGGGGCGGAGACCCAGTACTTC.

The J gene is TRBJ2-3, the V gene TRBV4-2, with TRBD1 matching over 10 bases. The ends lost 1 base at V and 3 bases at J; junction bases unmatched: 10. Germline V gene lookup returns CDR1 LGHNA and CDR2 YNFKEQ. The CDR3 extends over 18 amino acids. The CDR3 region is CASSQAYGTGAGTDTQYF. The CDR3 DNA follows: TGTGCCAGCAGCCAAGCGTACGGGACAGGGGCCGGGACAGATACGCAGTATTTT.

The chain has TRBV12-3 or TRBV12-4 and TRBJ1-3; D is unresolved. This CDR3 spans 15 amino acids. V lost 6 bases and J lost 0, with 12 bases in between. The CDR3 bases are TGTGCCAGCAGCTCCTGGACGTTCTCTGGAAACACCATATATTTT. Translated, it gives CASSSWTFSGNTIYF.

This sequence joins TRBV6-5 and TRBJ2-5, with D maybe TRBD1 (6 bases). Germline CDR1 MNHEY, CDR2 SVGAGI. This CDR3 spans 17 amino acids. The V end was cut by 0 bases, the J end by 7 bases, with 21 bases between. In DNA, the CDR3 is TGTGCCAGCAGTTACTCCTCGGTGGGACACGACCCTGGGACCCAGTACTTC. Its translation is CASSYSSVGHDPGTQYF.

The DNA for the CDR3 is TGTGCCAGCAGCTTAGGCAGGGCTAGCTATGGCTACACCTTC. Its translation: CASSLGRASYGYTF. The rearrangement joins TRBV7-2 to TRBJ1-2; D may be TRBD1 (5 bases). The germline gives CDR1 SGHTA, CDR2 FQGNSA. The CDR3 totals 14 residues. V was cut by 1 base and J by 4 bases, with 10 bases left in between.

In this sample, this clonotype turned up a few times. The CDR3 loop reads CASSHTSDLQSEQFF. The CDR3 bases are TGTGCCAGCAGCCACACTAGCGATTTACAATCTGAGCAGTTCTTC. This rearrangement joins TRBV14 to TRBJ2-1, with TRBD2 identical over 7 bases. The CDR3 is 15 amino acids. CDR1 is SGHDN, CDR2 FVKESK, per germline. The junction had 11 bases not matched to a gene; V was cut back by 3 bases and J by 9 bases.

The V call is TRBV9, the J call TRBJ1-2; a possible D gene is TRBD1 (5 bases). The CDR3 loop spans 12 amino acids. Germline CDR1 reads SGDLS; CDR2 reads YYNGEE. The ends were cut back, 7 bases at V and 8 bases at J, with 15 bases in the middle. CDR3 sequence reads: CASPTASGGYTF. CDR3 DNA sequence: TGTGCCAGCCCGACAGCCTCGGGCGGCTACACCTTC.

This chain connects TRBV6-6 to TRBJ2-7; a possible D gene is TRBD1 (6 bases). Trimming left V 0 bases short and J 2 bases short, with 11 bases between. Germline loops: CDR1 MNHNY, CDR2 SVGAGI (reference sequence). The CDR3 runs 15 residues. The CDR3 loop reads CASSYSNQGPYEQYF. The CDR3 bases are TGTGCCAGCAGTTACTCGAACCAGGGGCCCTACGAGCAGTACTTC.

This clonotype was recorded many times. The chain has TRBV7-2 and TRBJ2-2, with D perhaps TRBD1 or TRBD2 (6 bases each). Between the trimmed V and J ends, which lost 4 bases and 7 bases, there was a span of 16 bases. The CDR3 extends over 15 amino acids. Germline V lookup: CDR1 SGHTA, CDR2 FQGNSA. This CDR3 is CASSSQGRINGELFF. Here the CDR3 DNA reads TGTGCCAGCAGCTCGCAGGGGAGGATAAACGGGGAGCTGTTTTTT.

This clonotype was seen a handful of times. The chain couples TRBV18 to TRBJ2-7; no firm D call. The CDR3 totals 14 residues. The germline gives CDR1 KGHSH, CDR2 LQKENI. The V and J ends lost 3 bases and 6 bases respectively, with 15 bases between them. The CDR3 region has the DNA TGTGCCAGCTCACCCCCGAGGACCGCCGGCGAGCAGTACTTC. The encoded protein is CASSPPRTAGEQYF.

In its sample, this clonotype was seen a few times. V gene TRBV12-3 or TRBV12-4 combines with J gene TRBJ1-1; D uncertain. Trimming took off 0 bases at V and 4 bases at J, with 9 bases between the two ends. CDR3 length: 14 amino acids. CDR3 bases: TGTGCCAGCAGTTTAGCAAGGATGGGCACTGAAGCTTTCTTT. Protein: CASSLARMGTEAFF.

The chain couples TRBV4-3 to TRBJ2-3; no definite D call. The CDR3 contains 13 residues. Germline CDR1 and CDR2: LGHNA and YSLEER. V lost 6 bases and J lost 4, with 11 bases in between. This CDR3 reads CASRGSGSDTQYF. The CDR3, as DNA: TGCGCCAGCAGGGGCTCTGGGTCAGATACGCAGTATTTT.

V usage is TRBV29-1 and J usage is TRBJ2-6; D may be TRBD1 (6 bases). The ends were cut back, 3 bases at V and 0 bases at J, with 12 bases in the middle. CDR1 and CDR2 (germline): SQVTM, ANQGSEA. There are 16 residues in the CDR3. The CDR3 DNA reads TGCAGCGTTGACTCCGGACAGATCTCTGGGGCCAACGTCCTGACTTTC. As protein: CSVDSGQISGANVLTF.

The chain employs TRBV5-6 and TRBJ1-4; 9 bases map to TRBD1. The V and J ends lost 7 bases and 7 bases, in that order; junction bases with no gene match: 8. CDR1 is SGHDT and CDR2 is YYEEEE in the germline V gene. The length of the CDR3 is 14 residues. CDR3 sequence: CASAVGQGLEKLFF. The CDR3 nucleotides read TGTGCCAGCGCGGTGGGACAGGGTCTTGAAAAACTGTTTTTT.